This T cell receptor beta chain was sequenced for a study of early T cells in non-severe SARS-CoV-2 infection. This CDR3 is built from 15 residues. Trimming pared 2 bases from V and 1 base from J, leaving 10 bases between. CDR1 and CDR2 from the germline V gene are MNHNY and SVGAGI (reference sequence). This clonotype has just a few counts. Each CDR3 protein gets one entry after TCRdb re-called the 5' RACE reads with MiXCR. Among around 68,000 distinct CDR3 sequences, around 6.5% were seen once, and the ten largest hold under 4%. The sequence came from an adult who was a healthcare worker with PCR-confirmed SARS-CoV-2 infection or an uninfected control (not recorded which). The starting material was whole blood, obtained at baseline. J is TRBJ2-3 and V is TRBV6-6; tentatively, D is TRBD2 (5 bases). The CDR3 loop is CASSYGRGGTDTQYF. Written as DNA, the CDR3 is TGTGCCAGCAGTTACGGGAGAGGAGGCACAGATACGCAGTATTTT.